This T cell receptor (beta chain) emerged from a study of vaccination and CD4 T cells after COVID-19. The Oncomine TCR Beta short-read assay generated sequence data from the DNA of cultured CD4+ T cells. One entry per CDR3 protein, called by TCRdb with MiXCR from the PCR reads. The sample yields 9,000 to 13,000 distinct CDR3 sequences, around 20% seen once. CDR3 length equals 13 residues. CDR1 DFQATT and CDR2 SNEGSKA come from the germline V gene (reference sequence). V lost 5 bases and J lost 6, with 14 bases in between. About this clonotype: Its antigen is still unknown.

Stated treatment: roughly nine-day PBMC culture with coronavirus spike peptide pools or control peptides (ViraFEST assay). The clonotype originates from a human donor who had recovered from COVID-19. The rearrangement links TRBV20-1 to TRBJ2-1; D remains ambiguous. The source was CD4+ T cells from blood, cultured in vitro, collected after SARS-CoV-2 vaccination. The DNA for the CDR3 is TGCAGTGCTCCCGCCGCCCAATCCAATGAGCAGTTCTTC. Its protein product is CSAPAAQSNEQFF.